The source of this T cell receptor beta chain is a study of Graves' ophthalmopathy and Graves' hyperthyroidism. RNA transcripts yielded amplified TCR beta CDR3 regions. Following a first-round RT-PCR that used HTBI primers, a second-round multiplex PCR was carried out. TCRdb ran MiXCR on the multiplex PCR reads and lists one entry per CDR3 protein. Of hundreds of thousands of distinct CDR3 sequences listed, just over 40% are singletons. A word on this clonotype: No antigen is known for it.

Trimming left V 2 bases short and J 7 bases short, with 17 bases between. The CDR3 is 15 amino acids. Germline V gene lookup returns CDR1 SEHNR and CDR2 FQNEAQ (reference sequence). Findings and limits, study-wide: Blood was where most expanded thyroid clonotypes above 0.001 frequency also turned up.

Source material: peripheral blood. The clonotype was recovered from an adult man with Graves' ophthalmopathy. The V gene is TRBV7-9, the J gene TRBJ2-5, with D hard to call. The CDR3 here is CASSLKGRTLGTQYF. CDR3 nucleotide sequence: TGTGCCAGCAGCTTAAAGGGCAGGACCCTAGGGACCCAGTACTTC.